The entry below describes one T cell receptor beta chain. What it binds is not known. The junction had 6 bases not matched to a gene; V was cut back by 1 base and J by 7 bases. The CDR3 is 15 residues long. The germline CDR1 and CDR2 sequences are MGHRA and YSYEKL. The data were taken from a study of cytomegalovirus exposure and HLA in healthy donors. This PCR relied on a set of 60 Vbeta primers and 13 Jbeta primers. The assay was immunoSEQ multiplex PCR, and TCRdb's table has in-frame clones only and misses some. The data hold approximately 98,000 clones, with around 75% observed a single time. General study findings and limits: Earlier results showed most TCR beta V segments being productive about 87% or about 30% of the time. Using the classifier, cytomegalovirus status was reportedly diagnosed with high specificity and sensitivity.

The source is a man in his late teens or twenties in good health and CMV-seropositive. Input material: PBMCs. The V call is TRBV4-1, the J call TRBJ1-2; 10 nucleotides agree with TRBD1. CDR3 bases: TGCGCCAGCAGCCAAGTAATCAGGACAGGGGGTGGCTACACCTTC. It yields the protein CASSQVIRTGGGYTF.